The 30 T cell receptor beta chains reported below all come from one sample, sequenced in a study of cytomegalovirus exposure and HLA in healthy donors. The PCR had 60 Vbeta and 13 Jbeta primers. Profiled with immunoSEQ multiplex PCR; TCRdb holds only in-frame clones, not every one. Here the sample spans 70,000 to 95,000 clones, 81% being singletons. Sequencing was performed on PBMCs. The receptors were gathered from a woman aged 25 to 45 in good health and CMV-seronegative.

The rearrangement joins TRBV28 to TRBJ2-7, with TRBD1 as a possible D gene (5 bases). CDR1 and CDR2 (germline): MDHEN, SYDVKM. There are 14 residues in the CDR3. V was trimmed by 5 bases and J by 0 bases, leaving 11 bases between them. The CDR3 sequence: CASSPVTVSYEQYF. CDR3 nucleotides: TGTGCCAGCAGTCCGGTGACAGTCTCCTACGAGCAGTACTTC.

CDR3 sequence: CASSIIGTSSHEQYF. The CDR3 DNA sequence: TGTGCCAGTAGTATCATTGGGACTAGTAGCCACGAGCAGTACTTC. The chain couples TRBV19 to TRBJ2-7, with 8 bases aligning to TRBD2. Germline V CDR1 and CDR2: LNHDA, SQIVND (reference sequence). Unmatched junction bases numbered 9, after V lost 3 bases and J lost 5 bases. The CDR3 is 15 residues long.

The rearrangement joins TRBV2 to TRBJ2-3; tentative D call: TRBD1 (6 bases). Trimming removed 3 bases at V and 14 bases at J, with 18 bases between. The CDR3 extends over 13 amino acids. Germline V gene sequence: CDR1 SNHLY, CDR2 FYNNEI. CDR3 DNA sequence: TGTGCCAGCAGTGATACCGGGCTAGCCAGGGGGTATTTT. It specifies CASSDTGLARGYF.

The CDR3 nucleotides are TGTGCCACCAGCAGAGTGTCGGTGGGGGCAACCTCCTACAATGAGCAGTTCTTC. Protein: CATSRVSVGATSYNEQFF. The gene calls are TRBV15 and TRBJ2-1; the D gene is possibly TRBD1 (6 bases). V lost 1 base and J lost 0, with 16 bases in between. The CDR3 has 18 residues. The germline gives CDR1 LNHNV, CDR2 YYDKDF (reference sequence).

The table lists this clone with a count of one. The rearrangement joins TRBV9 to TRBJ2-1; 10 bases agree with TRBD2. Trimming at V came to 0 bases and at J to 7 bases, leaving 7 bases not matched to a gene. The V gene's germline CDR1 is SGDLS and CDR2 YYNGEE. This CDR3 comprises 16 residues. The CDR3 spells CASSVGLAGVSNEQFF. The CDR3 DNA is TGTGCCAGCAGCGTAGGCCTAGCGGGAGTATCGAATGAGCAGTTCTTC.

The V gene is TRBV27, the J gene TRBJ2-1; 12 nucleotides match TRBD2. CDR1 is MNHEY, CDR2 SMNVEV, per germline (reference sequence). Losses at the gene ends were 1 base for V and 4 bases for J; bases not matched to a gene: 5. There are 17 residues in the CDR3. Here the CDR3 reads CASSLFPGLAGYNEQFF. The CDR3 DNA sequence: TGTGCCAGCAGTTTATTCCCCGGACTAGCGGGATACAATGAGCAGTTCTTC.

This clone was recorded once. The chain employs TRBV6-5 and TRBJ1-5; possible D gene TRBD1, 5 bases. The germline V and J ends were trimmed by 8 bases and 4 bases, with 12 bases remaining between them. The CDR3 is made up of 13 amino acids. The V gene's germline CDR1 is MNHEY and CDR2 SVGAGI. The CDR3 loop reads CASGRQKNQPQHF. The CDR3 DNA follows: TGTGCCAGCGGTAGACAGAAGAATCAGCCCCAGCATTTT.

J is TRBJ2-1 and V is TRBV30, with D tentatively TRBD2 (5 bases). CDR3 length: 13 amino acids. The germline gives CDR1 GTSNPN, CDR2 SVGIG (reference sequence). Trimming removed 0 bases at V and 4 bases at J, with 7 bases between. CDR3 loop: CAWSVTSYNEQFF. CDR3 DNA: TGTGCCTGGAGTGTAACTAGTTACAATGAGCAGTTCTTC.

The chain recombines TRBV19 with TRBJ1-2; 9 bases fit TRBD1. Losses at the gene ends were 7 bases for V and 4 bases for J; bases not matched to a gene: 13. The V gene's germline CDR1 is LNHDA and CDR2 SQIVND (reference sequence). The CDR3 is 16 amino acids. CDR3 in DNA: TGTGCCAGTAATGGGGACAGGGCTCTTGATTCCTATGGCTACACCTTC. Its protein product is CASNGDRALDSYGYTF.

This chain uses TRBV18 with TRBJ2-1; maybe TRBD2 (5 bases). Trimming shortened V by 3 bases and J by 12 bases, and 21 bases separated the two germline ends. Per germline, CDR1 KGHSH and CDR2 LQKENI. The CDR3 length is 15 residues. The CDR3 DNA sequence: TGTGCCAGCTCACCGTTGAGGGCCGATGCCCATGGGCAGTTCTTC. Translation gives CASSPLRADAHGQFF.

V and J are TRBV29-1 and TRBJ2-7; 8 nucleotides align to TRBD2. J was trimmed by 2 bases and V by 6 bases; bases with no gene match: 6. This CDR3 contains 13 residues. Germline V gene lookup returns CDR1 SQVTM and CDR2 ANQGSEA. The CDR3 coding sequence is TGCAGCGTAGTTCTAGCGGGTACCTACGAGCAGTACTTC. Its translation: CSVVLAGTYEQYF.

The chain couples TRBV11-2 to TRBJ2-7; D not resolved. The V gene's germline CDR1 is SGHAT and CDR2 FQNNGV. The length of the CDR3 is 13 residues. Between the trimmed V and J ends, which lost 5 bases and 3 bases, there was a span of 11 bases. The CDR3 nucleotides are TGTGCCAGCAGCCCCGGTCCGGGCTACGAGCAGTACTTC. Encoded protein: CASSPGPGYEQYF.

The chain joins TRBV4-3 to TRBJ2-3; D might be TRBD1 (5 bases). Trimming removed 0 bases from V and 7 bases from J, with 11 bases in between. Germline V lookup: CDR1 LGHNA, CDR2 YSLEER. The CDR3 runs to 14 residues. The CDR3 loop is CASSQDLRGYTQYF. In nucleotides, the CDR3 is TGCGCCAGCAGCCAAGATCTTAGGGGATATACGCAGTATTTT.

The chain couples TRBV5-4 to TRBJ2-5; 10 nucleotides align to TRBD2. This CDR3 has 16 residues. V trimming: 0 bases; J trimming: 1 base; junction bases outside the gene matches: 3. From germline, CDR1 is SGHNT and CDR2 YYREEE (reference sequence). For the CDR3, the DNA is TGTGCCAGCAGCTTGGCGACTAGCGGGCTCCAAGAGACCCAGTACTTC. It encodes CASSLATSGLQETQYF.

This clone was seen more than once but under ten times. This rearrangement joins TRBV7-8 to TRBJ2-2, with a possible D match to TRBD2 (5 bases). This CDR3 has 15 residues. V lost 5 bases and J lost 5, with 15 bases in between. Germline lookup yields CDR1 SGHVS and CDR2 FQNEAQ. The CDR3 loop is CASSTPGSATGELFF. As DNA, the CDR3 is TGTGCCAGCAGCACCCCGGGTAGCGCTACCGGGGAGCTGTTTTTT.

The chain links TRBV28 to TRBJ1-6; unclear D gene. V was trimmed by 6 bases and J by 10 bases, leaving 7 bases between them. The CDR3 totals 11 residues. Germline CDR1 MDHEN, CDR2 SYDVKM. The CDR3 spells CASSGGSPLHF. The CDR3 bases are TGTGCCAGCAGCGGAGGATCACCCCTCCACTTT.

The chain links TRBV18 to TRBJ1-5, with 7 bases that match TRBD1. Germline loops: CDR1 KGHSH, CDR2 LQKENI. J lost 12 bases, V lost 5 bases, and 13 bases had no gene match. The CDR3 spans 14 residues. Written as DNA, the CDR3 is TGTGCCAGCTCATCCAACCCGGAGACAGGGCTCCAGCATTTT. Translated, it gives CASSSNPETGLQHF.

This clone was counted between two and nine times. The V call is TRBV6-5, the J call TRBJ1-5; a possible D gene is TRBD1 (6 bases). The V end lost 6 bases, the J end lost 6 bases, and 12 bases lay between the germline ends. CDR3 length: 13 residues. CDR1 MNHEY and CDR2 SVGAGI come from the germline V gene. DNA of the CDR3: TGTGCCAGCAGACAGGGACGTGTTCAGCCCCAGCATTTT. Translated, it gives CASRQGRVQPQHF.

The V gene is TRBV6-1, the J gene TRBJ1-5, with no clear D. Trimming removed 3 bases from V and 4 bases from J, with 10 bases in between. Germline assignment: CDR1 MNHNS and CDR2 SASEGT. This CDR3 has 14 residues. The CDR3 here is CASSDVSMNQPQHF. The DNA of the CDR3 is TGTGCCAGCAGTGATGTCTCTATGAATCAGCCCCAGCATTTT.

The V and J genes are TRBV4-1 and TRBJ2-7; 8 nucleotides align to TRBD2. Germline CDR1 is MGHRA and CDR2 is YSYEKL. Trimming at V came to 3 bases and at J to 1 base, leaving 5 bases not matched to a gene. The CDR3 is made up of 15 amino acids. The CDR3 DNA follows: TGCGCCAGCAGCCATCAGCGGGAGCGTTCCTACGAGCAGTACTTC. Its protein product is CASSHQRERSYEQYF.

The chain is built from TRBV27 and TRBJ2-1; 7 nucleotides align to TRBD2. This CDR3 is built from 15 residues. The V gene's germline CDR1 is MNHEY and CDR2 SMNVEV (reference sequence). J gave up 4 bases and V 2 bases, and 5 bases lay outside the gene matches. The CDR3 here is CASSLALAAYNEQFF. In DNA, the CDR3 is TGTGCCAGCAGTTTAGCGCTAGCGGCATACAATGAGCAGTTCTTC.

V gene TRBV28 combines with J gene TRBJ1-2, with TRBD1 matching 8 bases. With 6 bases clipped from V and 4 bases from J, the junction kept 1 base outside the gene matches. This CDR3 contains 12 residues. CDR1 and CDR2 (germline): MDHEN, SYDVKM. CDR3 sequence reads: CASRQGAYGYTF. Here the CDR3 DNA reads TGTGCCAGCAGGCAGGGGGCCTATGGCTACACCTTC.

V usage is TRBV28 and J usage is TRBJ2-1; the D gene is possibly TRBD2 (6 bases). V was pared by 5 bases and J by 2 bases, with 19 bases between. Germline loops: CDR1 MDHEN, CDR2 SYDVKM. The CDR3 length is 17 residues. CDR3 region: CASSLLLADLTYNEQFF. As DNA, the CDR3 is TGTGCCAGCAGTCTTCTTTTAGCGGACCTAACCTACAATGAGCAGTTCTTC.

This clone was counted only a few times. This sequence joins TRBV6-1 and TRBJ2-2, with 10 nucleotides matching TRBD2. Germline loops: CDR1 MNHNS, CDR2 SASEGT. This CDR3 contains 16 residues. Trimming at V came to 4 bases and at J to 2 bases, leaving 4 bases not matched to a gene. CDR3 in DNA: TGTGCCAGCAGTGGACTAGCGGGCCTCAACACCGGGGAGCTGTTTTTT. Encoded protein: CASSGLAGLNTGELFF.

The genes are TRBV28 and TRBJ2-1, with 8 bases lining up with TRBD2. Germline V gives CDR1 MDHEN, CDR2 SYDVKM. Trimming removed 6 bases from V and 5 bases from J; junction bases left unmatched: 9. The CDR3 contains 15 residues. CDR3: CASSKLADNDNEQFF. The CDR3 region has the DNA TGTGCCAGCAGCAAACTAGCGGATAACGACAATGAGCAGTTCTTC.

The chain recombines TRBV2 with TRBJ2-1, with 7 bases aligning to TRBD1. Unmatched junction bases numbered 5, after V lost 6 bases and J lost 0 bases. The CDR3 is 15 amino acids. From germline, CDR1 is SNHLY and CDR2 FYNNEI. CDR3 amino acids: CASSLQGSSYNEQFF. DNA of the CDR3: TGTGCCAGCAGCCTACAGGGGAGCTCCTACAATGAGCAGTTCTTC.

The J gene is TRBJ2-3, the V gene TRBV11-3; D remains unclear. V shed 1 base and J shed 3 bases, with 8 bases lying between them. Germline V gene lookup returns CDR1 SGHNT and CDR2 YENEEA. The CDR3 is made up of 14 amino acids. In DNA, the CDR3 is TGTGCCAGCAGCTTAGGAGTCGGTACAGATACGCAGTATTTT. The encoded protein is CASSLGVGTDTQYF.

This chain uses TRBV5-1 with TRBJ2-7; 10 bases align to TRBD2. CDR3 size: 15 residues. Germline CDR1 is SGHRS and CDR2 is YFSETQ. V was clipped by 4 bases and J by 3 bases; unmatched bases: 7. CDR3 sequence reads: CASSNPASGSYEQYF. CDR3 sequence (DNA): TGCGCCAGCAGCAACCCGGCTAGCGGGAGCTACGAGCAGTACTTC.

The chain joins TRBV28 to TRBJ1-2, with 7 positions matching TRBD1. J was trimmed by 3 bases and V by 5 bases; bases with no gene match: 6. This CDR3 has 14 residues. Per the germline V gene, CDR1 is MDHEN and CDR2 is SYDVKM. The CDR3 sequence: CASSPTGPYYGYTF. Here the CDR3 DNA reads TGTGCCAGCAGTCCGACAGGGCCGTACTATGGCTACACCTTC.

The chain is built from TRBV6-5 and TRBJ2-3; D is unresolved. Germline V gene data show CDR1 as MNHEY and CDR2 as SVGAGI. The length of the CDR3 is 14 residues. The V end was cut by 6 bases, the J end by 0 bases, with 10 bases between. The CDR3 protein is CASRAGGSTDTQYF. The CDR3 DNA reads as TGTGCCAGCAGGGCAGGTGGAAGCACAGATACGCAGTATTTT.